This TCR beta chain was sequenced for a study of blood T cells in healthy people across ages. General observations from the study: The long-lived group displayed more naive CD4+ cells, plus higher diversity, than the aged donors did.

Total RNA extraction produced at least 6 micrograms (per sample) for the study. As concerns this clonotype: Its specificity is unknown. One end of the junction varies from germline; a read error may be responsible.

Per germline, CDR1 SQVTM and CDR2 ANQGSEA. The CDR3 loop spans 13 amino acids. Through a sample-barcoded 5' primer and a J-beta primer mix, a second PCR was run for roughly 6 to 12 cycles. TCRdb reprocessed the 5' RACE reads via MiXCR and lists one record per CDR3 protein. This sample has about 1.6 million distinct CDR3 sequences, with about 31% found just once. The chain is built from TRBV29-1 and TRBJ1-2; D is perhaps TRBD1 (5 bases). This TCR was sampled from a woman in her thirties in good health. The material sequenced was blood. The CDR3 loop is CSVERGANYGHTF. DNA for the CDR3: TGCAGCGTTGAAAGGGGTGCCAACTATGGCCACACCTTC.